The 27 T cell receptor beta chains reported below all come from one sample, sequenced in a study of cytomegalovirus exposure and HLA in healthy donors. The PCR had 60 Vbeta and 13 Jbeta primers. This table comes from immunoSEQ multiplex PCR, and its TCRdb copy is limited to in-frame clones, with some not included. Among 150,000 to 200,000 clones, about 75% were seen once, and the ten largest hold 11% to 15%. The source material was PBMCs. All receptors come from a middle-aged man in good health and CMV-seropositive.

This chain connects TRBV5-5 to TRBJ2-1; the match to TRBD2 covers 8 bases. Germline loops: CDR1 SGHKS, CDR2 YYEKEE (reference sequence). V dropped 3 bases and J dropped 6; count of bases not matched to a gene: 11. The CDR3 extends over 16 amino acids. The CDR3 reads CASSWGVGLAGNEQFF. CDR3 nucleotides: TGTGCCAGCAGCTGGGGGGTTGGACTAGCTGGCAATGAGCAGTTCTTC.

The table lists this clone with a few counts. The V call is TRBV7-9, the J call TRBJ1-5; D gene unclear. Trimming removed 5 bases at V and 0 bases at J, with 11 bases between. CDR1 and CDR2 from the germline V gene are SEHNR and FQNEAQ (reference sequence). There are 15 residues in the CDR3. The CDR3 DNA follows: TGTGCCAGCAGCCCTAGCTCTTATAGCAATCAGCCCCAGCATTTT. It encodes CASSPSSYSNQPQHF.

The sample holds one count of this clone. V is TRBV23-1 and J is TRBJ1-2, with TRBD1 matching over 9 bases. TRBV23-1 is an ORF, with its function uncertain. Losses at the gene ends were 4 bases for V and 4 bases for J; bases not matched to a gene: 7. CDR3 length: 15 amino acids. CDR3 sequence (DNA): TGCGCCAGCAGTCGAGGACAGGGGACAGGCTATGGCTACACCTTC. Translating it yields CASSRGQGTGYGYTF.

The V and J genes are TRBV5-1 and TRBJ2-2, with a possible D match to TRBD1 (5 bases). Looked up from germline, CDR1 is SGHRS and CDR2 is YFSETQ. This CDR3 is built from 15 residues. Trimming stripped 2 bases from V and 3 bases from J, with 11 bases between. In nucleotides, the CDR3 is TGCGCCAGCAGCTTTGAGGACACCGACACCGGGGAGCTGTTTTTT. This sequence encodes CASSFEDTDTGELFF.

V gene TRBV28 combines with J gene TRBJ2-7; weak D call: TRBD1 (6 bases). The CDR3 covers 14 residues. The V end lost 6 bases, the J end lost 3 bases, and 15 bases lay between the germline ends. In germline, CDR1 is MDHEN, CDR2 SYDVKM. The CDR3 sequence: CASRRQGLNYEQYV. CDR3 sequence (DNA): TGTGCCAGCAGACGCCAGGGGTTAAACTACGAGCAGTACGTC.

This clone was counted only a few times. The chain carries TRBV9 and TRBJ2-2; D not certain. Germline-derived CDR1 and CDR2 are SGDLS and YYNGEE. This CDR3 comprises 14 residues. Trimming left V 3 bases short and J 6 bases short, with 12 bases between. CDR3 protein: CASSGLTTAGELFF. The DNA for the CDR3 is TGTGCCAGCAGCGGATTGACAACAGCCGGGGAGCTGTTTTTT.

In its sample, this clone was seen a few times. The chain is built from TRBV27 and TRBJ2-3; tentative D call: TRBD2 (7 bases). The CDR3 is made up of 14 amino acids. From germline, CDR1 is MNHEY and CDR2 SMNVEV (reference sequence). Deletions cut 4 bases from V and 5 bases from J, with 13 bases between. DNA for the CDR3: TGTGCCAGCAGTTCCGGGGGGCGAGAAGATACGCAGTATTTT. Translated, it gives CASSSGGREDTQYF.

The V call is TRBV6-4, the J call TRBJ2-2; D ambiguous. Trimming left V 6 bases short and J 5 bases short, with 13 bases between. Per the germline V gene, CDR1 is MRHNA and CDR2 is SNTAGT. The CDR3 has 14 residues. In DNA, the CDR3 is TGTGCCAGCAGCGACCGGTTTGAGACCGGGGAGCTGTTTTTT. Residues: CASSDRFETGELFF.

The J gene is TRBJ2-5, the V gene TRBV6-4, with D tentatively TRBD1 (6 bases). Germline V gene data show CDR1 as MRHNA and CDR2 as SNTAGT. The ends were cut back, 11 bases at V and 5 bases at J, with 18 bases in the middle. CDR3 size: 13 residues. The DNA of the CDR3 is TGTGCCCCCCTCAGGGATAGGGGGGAGACCCAGTACTTC. It codes for CAPLRDRGETQYF.

A single count supports this clone. J is TRBJ1-5 and V is TRBV19, with TRBD1 identical over 8 bases. The CDR3 has 16 residues. Germline CDR1 LNHDA, CDR2 SQIVND (reference sequence). With 4 bases clipped from V and 4 bases from J, the junction kept 9 bases outside the gene matches. This CDR3 reads CASSTTWTGINQPQHF. The CDR3 DNA follows: TGTGCCAGTAGTACCACCTGGACAGGGATAAATCAGCCCCAGCATTTT.

The chain carries TRBV19 and TRBJ2-7; TRBD1 matches 8 bases. The CDR3 loop spans 15 amino acids. V was clipped by 4 bases and J by 2 bases; unmatched bases: 7. Germline CDR1 and CDR2: LNHDA and SQIVND (reference sequence). In DNA, the CDR3 is TGTGCCAGTAGTACGGACAGGGTTGGGCCCTACGAGCAGTACTTC. This encodes CASSTDRVGPYEQYF.

J is TRBJ1-2 and V is TRBV5-6; TRBD1 might be the D (5 bases). The germline V gene encodes CDR1 SGHDT and CDR2 YYEEEE. The CDR3 has 16 amino acids. V shed 0 bases and J shed 3 bases, with 15 bases lying between them. The CDR3: CASSLGAITGDYGYTF. In nucleotides, the CDR3 is TGTGCCAGCAGCTTGGGGGCGATAACAGGCGACTATGGCTACACCTTC.

Here the CDR3 reads CASSTGNYEQYV. In DNA, the CDR3 is TGCGCCAGCAGTACAGGGAACTACGAGCAGTACGTC. The chain employs TRBV10-2 and TRBJ2-7, with D maybe TRBD1 (6 bases). CDR3 size: 12 residues. The germline gives CDR1 WSHSY, CDR2 SAAADI. V was clipped by 5 bases and J by 3 bases, with 8 bases between them.

The table lists this clone with a few counts. As DNA, the CDR3 is TGTGCCAGCAGTGGGACAGGGAAAATCTCTGGAAACACCATATATTTT. Amino acid sequence: CASSGTGKISGNTIYF. This chain connects TRBV27 to TRBJ1-3; the match to TRBD1 covers 9 bases. J lost 0 bases, V lost 5 bases, and 5 bases had no gene match. The CDR3 covers 16 residues. Germline V lookup: CDR1 MNHEY, CDR2 SMNVEV (reference sequence).

This chain links TRBV9 with TRBJ2-1; 9 nucleotides agree with TRBD2. This CDR3 has 15 amino acids. The germline V gene encodes CDR1 SGDLS and CDR2 YYNGEE. J gave up 4 bases and V 0 bases, and 2 bases lay outside the gene matches. The CDR3 sequence: CASSVDLAGYNEQFF. CDR3 DNA sequence: TGTGCCAGCAGCGTAGATCTAGCGGGGTACAATGAGCAGTTCTTC.

The chain uses TRBV28 and TRBJ1-4, with 8 bases fitting TRBD1. Germline assignment: CDR1 MDHEN and CDR2 SYDVKM. The CDR3 sequence is 15 residues long. V lost 2 bases to trimming and J lost 6 bases; unmatched junction nucleotides: 5. CDR3: CASSLPDRVYEKLFF. The CDR3 nucleotides are TGTGCCAGCAGTTTACCGGACAGGGTATATGAAAAACTGTTTTTT.

V usage is TRBV6-1 and J usage is TRBJ2-3; 9 bases line up with TRBD1. Germline assignment: CDR1 MNHNS and CDR2 SASEGT. V lost 4 bases and J lost 5; bases outside the gene matches: 4. This CDR3 comprises 14 residues. The CDR3 loop is CASSGQGVRDTQYF. The CDR3 DNA is TGTGCCAGCAGTGGACAGGGGGTTAGAGATACGCAGTATTTT.

The chain uses TRBV30 and TRBJ1-2; the D gene is possibly TRBD1 (5 bases). The germline V gene encodes CDR1 GTSNPN and CDR2 SVGIG (reference sequence). The CDR3 sequence is 14 residues long. V was pared by 0 bases and J by 4 bases, with 12 bases between. The CDR3 DNA reads as TGTGCCTGGAGTGTACGGCAGGGAACCTATGGCTACACCTTC. Amino acids: CAWSVRQGTYGYTF. The variable domain in full, completed from reference TRBV30 and TRBJ1-2, reads SQTIHQWPATLVQPVGSPLSLECTVEGTSNPNLYWYRQAAGRGLQLLFYSVGIGQISSEVPQNLSASRPQDRQFILSSKKLLLSDSGFYLCAWSVRQGTYGYTFGSGTRLTVV.

Notes on this clone: Other nucleotide sequences in the sample specify the same CDR3. The genes are TRBV5-6 and TRBJ2-1, with TRBD1 matching 9 bases. J was trimmed by 8 bases and V by 0 bases; bases with no gene match: 0. Germline V gene sequence: CDR1 SGHDT, CDR2 YYEEEE. The CDR3 loop spans 13 amino acids. This CDR3 is CASSLGTGDEQFF. For the CDR3, the DNA is TGTGCCAGCAGCTTGGGGACAGGGGATGAGCAGTTCTTC.

This rearrangement joins TRBV2 to TRBJ1-2; D gene uncertain. The CDR3 covers 14 residues. V lost 3 bases and J lost 3, with 11 bases in between. From germline, CDR1 is SNHLY and CDR2 FYNNEI. The CDR3 DNA sequence: TGTGCCAGCAGTGAGGGCAGAAGAGACTATGGCTACACCTTC. Encoded protein: CASSEGRRDYGYTF.

The chain employs TRBV19 and TRBJ1-2; perhaps TRBD1 as D (5 bases). The CDR3 length is 13 residues. The germline gives CDR1 LNHDA, CDR2 SQIVND (reference sequence). V lost 8 bases, J lost 4 bases, and 14 bases lay in between. The CDR3 nucleotides are TGTGCCAGTGGGCGTCGACAGAGCTATGGCTACACCTTC. Translating it yields CASGRRQSYGYTF.

V gene TRBV4-2 combines with J gene TRBJ1-1, with D unresolved. The CDR3 has 13 amino acids. Deletions cut 1 base from V and 5 bases from J, with 8 bases between. Germline CDR1 LGHNA, CDR2 YNFKEQ. The CDR3 loop is CASSQGASTEAFF. DNA of the CDR3: TGTGCCAGCAGCCAAGGGGCCTCTACTGAAGCTTTCTTT.

This clone turned up a few times. V and J are TRBV5-6 and TRBJ2-6; 8 nucleotides line up with TRBD1. Germline values: CDR1 SGHDT, CDR2 YYEEEE. CDR3 length equals 14 residues. J was trimmed by 0 bases and V by 8 bases; bases with no gene match: 1. DNA of the CDR3: TGTGCCAGTGACAGGGGCTCTGGGGCCAACGTCCTGACTTTC. Its translation: CASDRGSGANVLTF. The complete variable domain, with remaining parts taken from reference TRBV5-6 and TRBJ2-6, reads DAGVTQSPTHLIKTRGQQVTLRCSPKSGHDTVSWYQQALGQGPQFIFQYYEEEERQRGNFPDRFSGHQFPNYSSELNVNALLLGDSALYLCASDRGSGANVLTFGAGSRLTVL.

The rearrangement links TRBV6-4 to TRBJ2-1; D perhaps matches TRBD2 (6 bases). The germline V gene has CDR1 MRHNA and CDR2 SNTAGT. The CDR3 contains 16 residues. Trimming took 3 bases from V and 9 from J, leaving 21 bases between them. The CDR3 protein is CASSEIGGLATGEQFF. The CDR3 DNA reads as TGTGCCAGCAGTGAAATAGGAGGGCTAGCGACCGGTGAGCAGTTCTTC.

The sample holds one count of this clone. The J gene is TRBJ1-2, the V gene TRBV9; D may be TRBD1 (5 bases). The V gene's germline CDR1 is SGDLS and CDR2 YYNGEE. CDR3 length: 13 amino acids. V shed 0 bases and J shed 8 bases, with 11 bases lying between them. This chain's CDR3 is CASSVAEGRGYTF. CDR3 nucleotide sequence: TGTGCCAGCAGCGTAGCGGAGGGGAGGGGCTACACCTTC. The whole variable domain, remainder taken from reference TRBV9 and TRBJ1-2, is DSGVTQTPKHLITATGQRVTLRCSPRSGDLSVYWYQQSLDQGLQFLIQYYNGEERAKGNILERFSAQQFPDLHSELNLSSLELGDSALYFCASSVAEGRGYTFGSGTRLTVV.

This chain uses TRBV9 with TRBJ1-3, with TRBD1 as a possible D gene (5 bases). The V end lost 0 bases, the J end lost 8 bases, and 15 bases lay between the germline ends. The CDR3 spans 15 residues. The germline V gene has CDR1 SGDLS and CDR2 YYNGEE. CDR3 DNA sequence: TGTGCCAGCAGCGTAGGGGGATTAACGGGGGACACCATATATTTT. Amino acid sequence: CASSVGGLTGDTIYF. Using reference TRBV9 and TRBJ1-3 for the parts outside the CDR3, the full variable domain is DSGVTQTPKHLITATGQRVTLRCSPRSGDLSVYWYQQSLDQGLQFLIQYYNGEERAKGNILERFSAQQFPDLHSELNLSSLELGDSALYFCASSVGGLTGDTIYFGEGSWLTVV.

The chain couples TRBV5-1 to TRBJ2-7; 7 nucleotides align to TRBD1. J was trimmed by 2 bases and V by 2 bases; bases with no gene match: 7. This CDR3 has 15 amino acids. Per germline, CDR1 SGHRS and CDR2 YFSETQ. The CDR3 DNA reads TGCGCCAGCAGCTTTACAGGGGTTAAGACCTACGAGCAGTACTTC. Its translation: CASSFTGVKTYEQYF.